The clone carrying this TCR beta chain was detected many times. Its target is not known. TCR beta CDR3 region amplification was performed from RNA transcripts. The study used the HTBI primer set for a first-round RT-PCR of the TCR CDR3. TCRdb called the multiplex PCR reads again in MiXCR, with one record for every CDR3 protein. This table has about 420,000 distinct CDR3 sequences, roughly 13% appearing once. This sample is part of a study of T cells in Graves' hyperthyroidism and ophthalmopathy. This CDR3 spans 11 amino acids. V lost 5 bases and J 9 bases, leaving 14 bases between the germline ends. The germline gives CDR1 DFQATT, CDR2 SNEGSKA (reference sequence). Regarding the study as a whole: Researchers found most expanded thyroid clonotypes above 0.001 in blood as well. Separation of ophthalmopathy from stable hyperthyroidism was achieved by a 13 V-J model.

PBMCs were derived from roughly 10 ml fresh peripheral blood. The genes are TRBV20-1 and TRBJ2-7; D may be TRBD1 or TRBD2 (5 bases each). This TCR was sampled from a woman aged 18-30 years with Graves' hyperthyroidism. Sequencing was performed on blood. In DNA form, the CDR3 reads TGCAGTGCTGGGGGTTCGAGGTTGCAGTACTTC. It translates to CSAGGSRLQYF.